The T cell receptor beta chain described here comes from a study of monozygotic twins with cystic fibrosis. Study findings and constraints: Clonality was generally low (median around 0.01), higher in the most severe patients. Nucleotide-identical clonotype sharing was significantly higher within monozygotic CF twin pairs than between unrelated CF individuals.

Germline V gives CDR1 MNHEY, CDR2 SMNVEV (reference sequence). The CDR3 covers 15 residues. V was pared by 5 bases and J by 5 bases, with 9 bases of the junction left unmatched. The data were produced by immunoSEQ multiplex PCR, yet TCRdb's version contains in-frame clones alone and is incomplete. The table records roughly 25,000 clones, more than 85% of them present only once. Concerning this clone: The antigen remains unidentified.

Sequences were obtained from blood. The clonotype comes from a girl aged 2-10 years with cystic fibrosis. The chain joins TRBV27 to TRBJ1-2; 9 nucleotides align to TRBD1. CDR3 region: CASSPGQGISYGYTF. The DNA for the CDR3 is TGTGCCAGCAGTCCGGGACAGGGAATCAGTTATGGCTACACCTTC.